The clone carrying this T cell receptor beta chain showed up many times. The antigen remains unidentified. This entry is derived from a study of spatial heterogeneity in lung cancer. Time point: sample taken at primary tumor resection. J was trimmed by 4 bases and V by 4 bases; bases with no gene match: 9. The CDR3 is 16 amino acids. Germline lookup yields CDR1 ENHRY and CDR2 SYGVKD. Broader study findings: In tumors, expanded intratumoral alpha and beta TCR counts tracked mutation counts.

TCRdb reanalysed the 5' RACE reads using MiXCR and keeps one entry per CDR3 protein. Among about 14,000 distinct CDR3 sequences, about 3% were seen once, and the ten largest hold roughly 15%. This chain uses TRBV10-3 with TRBJ2-2; 7 nucleotides match TRBD2. The material sequenced was lung tumor tissue, taken at surgery. The sequence was obtained from a male donor with early-stage non-small cell lung cancer. This chain's CDR3 is CAISASSGVATGELFF. CDR3 nucleotides: TGTGCCATCAGTGCCAGCAGCGGGGTCGCCACCGGGGAGCTGTTTTTT.